This T cell receptor beta chain was sequenced in a study of blood T cell repertoires in COVID-19. Study at large: Both acute and convalescent COVID-19 samples were obtained from the United States, Italy and Spain. The cDNA or gDNA used as material had been derived from T cells, B-cell-depleted T cells, or PBMCs.

This table comes from immunoSEQ multiplex PCR, and its TCRdb copy is limited to in-frame clones, with some not included. The sample carries roughly 50,000 clones, under 90% recorded once. The V gene's germline CDR1 is SGHRS and CDR2 YFSETQ. The CDR3 length is 18 residues. The trim removed 0 bases at V and 3 bases at J, leaving 15 bases unmatched. The chain combines TRBV5-1 with TRBJ2-7; 7 bases are a match to TRBD2. This receptor was obtained from a man aged 65-85 years with acute or convalescent COVID-19. Source material: peripheral blood. As DNA, the CDR3 is TGCGCCAGCAGCTTGGAAGCTAGCCGGGGGGAGGGCCTCTACGAGCAGTACTTC. Protein sequence: CASSLEASRGEGLYEQYF.